A selection of T cell receptor beta chains follows, all from one sample in a study of blood T cells in healthy people across ages. TCRdb passed the 5' RACE reads through MiXCR, listing each CDR3 protein once. The sample holds fewer than 950,000 distinct CDR3 sequences; around 36% are singletons and the top ten take over 10%. Material: blood. All receptors come from a man between 18 and 35 years old in good health. Both conserved end residues are part of each CDR3. The order of the fields is J gene, D gene, clone size, V gene, CDR3 protein, CDR3 DNA. D genes are given only for firm matches. Where a row states a size, it is once, few, many or the class of an expanded clone; other rows omit it.

>TRBJ1-1|-|-|TRBV12-3/TRBV12-4
CASSPNGNTEAFF
TGTGCCAGCAGTCCCAACGGGAACACTGAAGCTTTCTTT
>TRBJ2-7|-|-|TRBV5-5
CASSQSRGKTSYEQYF
TGTGCCAGCAGCCAGTCCCGGGGGAAGACTTCCTACGAGCAGTACTTC
>TRBJ2-7|TRBD1|-|TRBV5-1
CASSFSTGDYEQYF
TGCGCCAGCAGCTTCTCGACAGGGGACTACGAGCAGTACTTC
>TRBJ2-5|-|-|TRBV20-1
CSAPGMGRASYNEQYF
TGCAGTGCTCCAGGAATGGGGCGGGCATCCTACAATGAGCAGTACTTC
>TRBJ1-3|TRBD1|few|TRBV12-3/TRBV12-4
CASRTDREVGNTIYF
TGTGCCAGCAGAACAGACAGGGAGGTTGGAAACACCATATATTTT
>TRBJ2-1|TRBD2|few|TRBV24-1
CATKGLAGAGSYNEQFF
TGTGCCACCAAGGGACTAGCGGGGGCGGGATCCTACAATGAGCAGTTCTTC
>TRBJ2-3|TRBD2|many|TRBV11-2
CASSLGGLGADTQYF
TGTGCCAGCAGCTTAGGCGGACTAGGCGCAGATACGCAGTATTTT
>TRBJ2-3|-|-|TRBV5-5
CASSFPGDTDTQYF
TGTGCCAGCAGCTTTCCGGGAGACACAGATACGCAGTATTTT
>TRBJ2-7|TRBD1|many|TRBV25-1
CASSSRTGAYEQYF
TGTGCCAGCAGTTCCCGGACAGGGGCCTACGAGCAGTACTTC
>TRBJ2-3|TRBD2|few|TRBV7-2
CASSYERGSTDTQYF
TGTGCCAGCAGCTACGAGCGGGGTAGCACAGATACGCAGTATTTT
>TRBJ1-4|-|-|TRBV10-2
CASSELGGTYEKLFF
TGCGCCAGCAGTGAACTAGGGGGGACGTATGAAAAACTGTTTTTT
>TRBJ2-1|-|many|TRBV7-2
CASSLANEQFF
TGTGCCAGCAGTTTAGCTAATGAGCAGTTCTTC
>TRBJ2-7|TRBD1|many|TRBV7-2
CASNSGTGLNEQYF
TGTGCCAGCAACTCCGGGACAGGTCTCAACGAGCAGTACTTC
>TRBJ2-3|TRBD1|many|TRBV5-1
CASSSTGQGADTQYF
TGCGCCAGCAGCTCGACGGGACAGGGAGCAGATACGCAGTATTTT
>TRBJ2-3|TRBD1|-|TRBV7-9
CASSSYLTGGLTDTQYF
TGTGCCAGCAGCTCATACCTGACAGGGGGATTGACAGATACGCAGTATTTT
>TRBJ2-3|-|-|TRBV29-1
CSVEDPHRSESTDTQYF
TGCAGCGTTGAAGATCCTCATCGGTCGGAGAGCACAGATACGCAGTATTTT
>TRBJ1-5|-|many|TRBV27
CASSLLGSNQPQHF
TGTGCCAGCAGTTTGTTGGGAAGCAATCAGCCCCAGCATTTT
>TRBJ1-5|TRBD1|few|TRBV29-1
CSVWAGGTQPQHF
TGCAGCGTGTGGGCAGGGGGTACTCAGCCCCAGCATTTT
>TRBJ2-3|TRBD2|-|TRBV5-5
CASSLGGVQGTQYF
TGTGCCAGCAGCCTCGGGGGGGTGCAAGGTACGCAGTATTTT
>TRBJ2-3|TRBD2|-|TRBV20-1
CSARGLAGGTDAQYF
TGCAGTGCGCGAGGACTAGCGGGGGGGACAGATGCGCAGTATTTT
>TRBJ2-5|-|-|TRBV7-2
CASSPARAPQYF
TGTGCCAGCAGCCCCGCCCGTGCACCTCAGTACTTC
>TRBJ2-5|-|-|TRBV7-6
CASSLAEGVAYTQYF
TGTGCCAGCAGCTTAGCCGAGGGGGTAGCTTATACCCAGTACTTC
>TRBJ2-7|-|-|TRBV30
CAWSVQGYEQYF
TGTGCCTGGAGTGTACAGGGATACGAGCAGTACTTC
>TRBJ2-5|TRBD1|-|TRBV12-3/TRBV12-4
CASRRGTGVRETQYF
TGTGCCAGCAGGAGAGGGACAGGGGTTCGGGAGACCCAGTACTTC
>TRBJ1-5|TRBD1|few|TRBV12-3/TRBV12-4
CASSFRAWDRGPQPQHF
TGTGCCAGCAGTTTTAGGGCCTGGGACAGGGGACCTCAGCCCCAGCATTTT
>TRBJ1-5|TRBD1|-|TRBV10-2
CASSDREGNQPQHF
TGCGCCAGCAGCGACAGGGAGGGCAATCAGCCCCAGCATTTT